The entry below describes one TCR beta chain. No cognate antigen has been identified for it. Base qualities are not provided; no much larger clone lies one nucleotide away. Measured from the cysteine to the phenylalanine, the CDR3 is 15 residues long. Just the 45-base CDR3 DNA is kept, in frame starting at base 1. Trimming at the junction amounts to 2 bases on V and 8 bases on J, and the germline ends lie 18 bases apart. CDR1 SGHDN and CDR2 FVKESK are derived from the germline V gene. This specimen comes from a study of blood T cell repertoires in COVID-19 (dated by TCRdb to 2019 to 2021). Context from the whole study: Samples covering the acute and convalescent phases of COVID-19 were provided by collaborators in the United States, Italy and Spain. The material from the prospective study consisted of cDNA or gDNA derived from T cells, B-cell-depleted T cells, or PBMCs. The dataset comprised deeply sampled blood TCRbeta repertoires from subjects exposed to, actively infected with, or recovered from COVID-19. The repertoires were released in a freely available public database intended as a resource for research on the immune response to SARS-CoV-2. The samples were drawn from the first 160 participants of the ongoing ImmuneRACE study and from about 1,200 subjects provided by 6 global collaborators. A de-identified subject ID, COVID-19 status, age in years and sex were almost always included in the sample metadata. HLA class I and class II types, where available, came from metadata supplied by the sample provider rather than from assay-based typing. Broader findings and caveats from the paper: The quantity of clinical and demographic metadata differed by source and by participant and was supplied without curation.

Samples from volunteer blood donors who had recovered from COVID-19 were contributed by a second Seattle source. Each collaborating institution followed its own protocols to collect whole blood in K2EDTA tubes. For TCRbeta analysis, collaborator samples were shipped as frozen whole blood, as isolated PBMCs, or as DNA extracted from either sample type. TCRbeta CDR3 regions were amplified from genomic DNA using the immunoSEQ Assay, a bias-controlled multiplex PCR. Regarding the original processing steps: The number of nucleated cells in each sample was estimated from the amplification of reference gene primers within the assay. To quantify the absolute abundance of each unique TCRbeta CDR3 rearrangement, sequence reads were collapsed and filtered. For each sample, productive Simpson clonality was calculated by taking the square root of Simpson's diversity index across productive rearrangements. TCRdb limited this immuneACCESS table to in-frame rearrangements with V and J called. A share of clones is missing; checked studies link under half to unresolved V genes, and the rest is unexplained. V and J calls and clone size are as listed in that table; D and trimming were resolved from the DNA. This sample holds about 170,000 clones; under 85% were observed only once. About 1.2% of the sample lies in the top ten.

The TCR sequence derives from a man aged 60-69 years who had recovered from COVID-19. Material: peripheral blood. This sequence uses TRBV14 and TRBJ1-2, with TRBD1 tentatively as D gene (5 bases match). The CDR3 protein is CASSQSSGRAGGYTF. The DNA is as follows: TGTGCCAGCAGCCAATCCTCCGGCAGGGCGGGGGGCTACACCTTC.